This T cell receptor (beta chain) was identified during a study of cytomegalovirus exposure and HLA in healthy donors. Study-wide results and caveats: The study listed roughly 160 cytomegalovirus-associated TCR beta chains. Specific recognition of CMV antigens was confirmed in vitro for a few chains (all CMV-associated).

The table came from immunoSEQ multiplex PCR; TCRdb's copy has only in-frame clones and leaves some out. The repertoire has 200,000 or so clones, 85% to 90% of them found once; the top ten carry roughly 3%. CDR1 SQVTM and CDR2 ANQGSEA come from the germline V gene. With 2 bases clipped from V and 3 bases from J, the junction kept 5 bases outside the gene matches. CDR3 length: 14 amino acids. About this clone: Its antigen is still unknown.

The genes are TRBV29-1 and TRBJ2-7, with 9 positions matching TRBD2. The receptor was isolated from a woman in her late teens or twenties in good health and CMV-seronegative. The sample was PBMCs. The CDR3: CSVESGREGYEQYF. In DNA, the CDR3 is TGCAGCGTTGAAAGTGGGCGGGAGGGCTACGAGCAGTACTTC.